This is a list of T cell receptor beta chains from one sample in a study of vaccination effects on CD4 cells after COVID-19. These receptors' targets are unknown. Using immunoSEQ multiplex PCR, the repertoire was profiled, and TCRdb retains in-frame clones only, with some absent. The data show about 41,000 clones, around 67% seen once. The specimen comprised CD4+ T cells from PBMCs cultured with HCoV-OC43 spike peptides, sampled before COVID-19 vaccination. The source is a human donor who received a COVID-19 vaccine. Each CDR3 is given with its conserved first and last residue. The D gene is left open where the match is weak. Size tells how often a clone was seen (once, few, many) or the class of an expanded clone, and some rows leave it out.

d_call j_call clone_size v_call cdr3_nt cdr3_aa
TRBD1 TRBJ1-5 - TRBV7-2 TGTGCCAGCAGCTCCAGGACAGGGTCCAATCAGCCCCAGCATTTT CASSSRTGSNQPQHF
- TRBJ1-1 - TRBV2 TGTGCCAGCAGAGGGGAATCTGAAGCTTTCTTT CASRGESEAFF
- TRBJ1-2 - TRBV7-2 TGTGCCAGCAAGGTGGGGAATCTTCTCAACTATGGCTACACCTTC CASKVGNLLNYGYTF
- TRBJ2-7 - TRBV6-6 TGTGCCAGCAGTTACAGGGCCGCCTACGAGCAGTACTTC CASSYRAAYEQYF
- TRBJ2-7 - TRBV10-3 TGTGCCACGTCAGTTGGCCCCTACGAGCAGTACTTC CATSVGPYEQYF
TRBD1 TRBJ1-4 few TRBV6-6 TGTGCCAGCAGTCGAAGAGCGACAGGGGGCGATAATGAAAAACTGTTTTTT CASSRRATGGDNEKLFF
TRBD2 TRBJ2-6 few TRBV30 TGTGCCTGGAGTGGGGCTAGCGGTGGGGCCAACGTCCTGACTTTC CAWSGASGGANVLTF
- TRBJ2-2 - TRBV2 TGTGCCAGCAGGAACGACCGGGTAAACACCGGGGAGCTGTTTTTT CASRNDRVNTGELFF
TRBD2 TRBJ2-1 few TRBV27 TGTGCCAGCAGGCCTAGCGGGAGGGAGGATGAGCAGTTCTTC CASRPSGREDEQFF
TRBD1 TRBJ1-1 - TRBV11-1 TGTGCCAGCAGCTTAGCAGGGGGCAGGGGAGTGGACACTGAAGCTTTCTTT CASSLAGGRGVDTEAFF
TRBD2 TRBJ2-7 - TRBV6-6 TGTGCCACCCGGCGGGAGAGCTCCTACGAGCAGTACTTC CATRRESSYEQYF
- TRBJ1-3 - TRBV5-4 TGTGCCAGCAGCTTGGGCTCTGGAAACACCATATATTTT CASSLGSGNTIYF
- TRBJ2-1 - TRBV29-1 TGCAGCGGGTCATTCGTCGGGATGGTCAATGAGCAGTTCTTC CSGSFVGMVNEQFF
- TRBJ1-1 - TRBV6-2/TRBV6-3 TGTGCCAGCAGTTACTCGCAAAGGGGGGAGACTGAAGCTTTCTTT CASSYSQRGETEAFF
- TRBJ1-2 - TRBV18 TGTGCCAGCTCACCAGGAGGGAACTATGGCTACACCTTC CASSPGGNYGYTF
TRBD1 TRBJ1-4 - TRBV2 TGTGCCAGTACATTACAGGGGGCTAATGAAAAACTGTTTTTT CASTLQGANEKLFF
- TRBJ1-3 - TRBV11-2 TGTGCCAGCAGCTTGACAGATACCTTACTCTCTGGAAACACCATATATTTT CASSLTDTLLSGNTIYF
TRBD2 TRBJ2-1 - TRBV7-6 TGTGCCAGCAGCTTAGCGTATCGTAGCGGGGGTTACAATGAGCAGTTCTTC CASSLAYRSGGYNEQFF
TRBD2 TRBJ2-7 medium-sized TRBV3-1/TRBV3-2 TGTGCCAGCAGCCGCAAAGCTCCGGGACTAGCGGGAGCCTCCTACGAGCAGTACTTC CASSRKAPGLAGASYEQYF
- TRBJ2-2 - TRBV28 TGTGCCAGCAGTACGGACAGGGTGTTAGCGGGAGCGGTCACCGGGGAGCTGTTTTTT CASSTDRVLAGAVTGELFF